This T cell receptor beta chain originates from a study of T cell responses to AZD1222 COVID-19 vaccine. Sequenced by immunoSEQ multiplex PCR; TCRdb stores in-frame clones only, minus some. The profile shows some 130,000 clones, around 90% of them singletons. Findings and limits, study-wide: Among those given AZD1222, only five or six were seropositive at baseline. Among vaccine-associated CD4 TCRs, coverage spanned spike, with dominance at 160-218 and 743-854. Repertoires were obtained solely post-peak T cell response. The donor group comprised mostly white British people and more females; the analysis possibly underestimated clonal diversity.

On this clone itself: The antigen remains undetermined.

The source is an adult who received the AZD1222 COVID-19 vaccine. Sequenced here: peripheral blood, sampled 28 days after the second AZD1222 dose.

The CDR3 nucleotides read TGTGCCATCAGTGGTGAGGGGACTGCAACTAATGAAAAACTGTTTTTT. This codes for CAISGEGTATNEKLFF. This chain connects TRBV10-3 to TRBJ1-4; possibly TRBD1 for D (5 bases). Trimming took off 4 bases at V and 0 bases at J, with 12 bases between the two ends. Germline-derived CDR1 and CDR2 are ENHRY and SYGVKD. The CDR3 has 16 amino acids.